This record covers a single T cell receptor beta chain. These data originate in a study of T cells in Graves' hyperthyroidism and ophthalmopathy. Using RNA transcripts as the source, TCR beta CDR3 regions were amplified. TCR CDR3 underwent first-round RT-PCR with the HTBI primer set. TCRdb reanalysed the multiplex PCR reads using MiXCR and keeps one entry per CDR3 protein. The repertoire holds a few hundred thousand distinct CDR3 sequences, with 12% to 15% as singletons. The sequenced sample consisted of blood. The TCR comes from a woman in her late teens or twenties with Graves' hyperthyroidism.

CDR3 coding DNA: TGTGCCAGCAGCCACGTTAATCAGCCCCAGCATTTT. It specifies CASSHVNQPQHF. This chain links TRBV7-2 with TRBJ1-5; no clear D gene. Germline V gene data show CDR1 as SGHTA and CDR2 as FQGNSA. The V and J ends lost 5 bases and 4 bases respectively, with 6 bases between them. This CDR3 spans 12 amino acids.